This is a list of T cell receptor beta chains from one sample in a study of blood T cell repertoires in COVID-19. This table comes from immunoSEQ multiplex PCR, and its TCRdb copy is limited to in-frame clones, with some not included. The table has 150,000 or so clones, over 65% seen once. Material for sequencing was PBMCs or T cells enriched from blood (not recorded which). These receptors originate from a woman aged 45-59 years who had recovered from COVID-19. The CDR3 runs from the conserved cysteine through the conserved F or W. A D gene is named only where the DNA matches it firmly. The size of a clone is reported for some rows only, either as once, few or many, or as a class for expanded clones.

CASSSSGGKNEQFF | TGTGCCAGCAGTTCTAGCGGGGGGAAGAATGAGCAGTTCTTC | TRBJ2-1 | - | TRBV6-2/TRBV6-3 | TRBD2
CASSTPSGYGYTF | TGTGCCAGCAGCACCCCTAGCGGGTATGGCTACACCTTC | TRBJ1-2 | once | TRBV5-4 | -
CASSLRRGTEAFF | TGTGCCAGCAGTTTAAGACGGGGCACTGAAGCTTTCTTT | TRBJ1-1 | - | TRBV27 | -
CASSPFDRVNGYTF | TGTGCCAGCAGCCCTTTCGACAGAGTTAATGGCTACACCTTC | TRBJ1-2 | - | TRBV4-2 | -
CASRLRGDYTF | TGTGCCAGCAGACTCAGGGGGGACTACACCTTC | TRBJ1-2 | - | TRBV7-9 | TRBD1
CASSLWPSTSGGSNTGELFF | TGTGCCAGCAGCTTATGGCCTTCGACTAGCGGGGGGTCGAACACCGGGGAGCTGTTTTTT | TRBJ2-2 | - | TRBV7-6 | TRBD2
CSTISEKLFF | TGCAGTACTATAAGCGAAAAACTGTTTTTT | TRBJ1-4 | - | TRBV20-1 | -
CASSLRTAGANVLTF | TGTGCCAGCAGTCTTCGGACAGCCGGGGCCAACGTCCTGACTTTC | TRBJ2-6 | - | TRBV27 | -
CASSVAGLGHNEQFF | TGTGCCAGCAGCGTAGCTGGACTAGGACACAATGAGCAGTTCTTC | TRBJ2-1 | - | TRBV9 | TRBD2
CASSSWRGRNEQFF | TGTGCCAGCAGCAGCTGGAGGGGTAGAAATGAGCAGTTCTTC | TRBJ2-1 | - | TRBV11-1 | -
CASSQDRGTEAFF | TGTGCCAGCTCACAGGACAGGGGTACTGAAGCTTTCTTT | TRBJ1-1 | - | TRBV18 | TRBD1
CASSPEELGTDTQYF | TGCGCCAGCAGCCCAGAAGAGTTGGGCACAGATACGCAGTATTTT | TRBJ2-3 | - | TRBV4-1 | -
CASSRGGGEKLFF | TGTGCCAGCAGTCGGGGTGGCGGGGAAAAACTGTTTTTT | TRBJ1-4 | - | TRBV12-3/TRBV12-4 | -